This TCR beta chain was sequenced in a study of beta chain features in type 1 diabetes. Points from the study as a whole: Comparison showed that naive, central memory and Treg TCRB repertoires appeared more similar among patients than among healthy donors. Fewer insertions but more deletions were seen at VDJ junctions in type 1 diabetes patients.

The CDR3 covers 11 residues. V gave up 7 bases and J gave up 1 base, with 8 bases separating them. Germline V lookup: CDR1 DFQATT, CDR2 SNEGSKA (reference sequence). Expressed TCRB transcripts were sequenced because the entire RNA isolate underwent reverse transcription. The assay was immunoSEQ multiplex PCR, and TCRdb's table has in-frame clones only and misses some. Of about 220,000 clones in the sample, roughly 10% were seen once. This clone was counted only a few times. What it recognizes is unknown. This TCR was recovered from a man aged 18 to 30 in good health. This chain joins TRBV20-1 and TRBJ2-7; D is ambiguous. The sample was central memory CD4+ T cells from blood. The CDR3 coding sequence is TGCAGTGGGGCAAGGTCCTACGAGCAGTACTTC. It encodes CSGARSYEQYF.